This note documents a single TCR beta chain sequence. Antigen: not known. Measured with immunoSEQ multiplex PCR; TCRdb has only the in-frame clones, and not every one. The sample consists of some 58,000 clones, around 89% of them appearing once. V lost 3 bases and J 2 bases, leaving 5 bases between the germline ends. CDR1 SGHRS and CDR2 YFSETQ come from the germline V gene. The CDR3 has 12 amino acids. The data were taken from a study of PD-1 blockade in classical Hodgkin lymphoma. Study-level information: Nivolumab dosed at 3 mg/kg went to patients intravenously every 2 weeks. Overall study findings and caveats: As was reported, newly diagnosed patients showed lower baseline TCR diversity than healthy donors did.

Exposure to brentuximab vedotin varied, and each patient had relapsed following autologous stem cell transplantation. The clonotype originates from a human donor with classical Hodgkin lymphoma. The chain carries TRBV5-1 and TRBJ2-5; D uncertain. Sequenced here: peripheral blood mononuclear cells (PBMCs), sampled before the second cycle of nivolumab. The CDR3 reads CASSSSQETQYF. The DNA for the CDR3 is TGCGCCAGCAGCTCCTCACAAGAGACCCAGTACTTC.